Following are 14 T cell receptor beta chains from one sample sequenced in a study of cytomegalovirus exposure and HLA in healthy donors (dated by TCRdb to 2016 to 2017). The library was obtained by the immunoSEQ multiplex PCR assay. For the multiplex PCR, a mixture combining 60 forward primers for TCR Vbeta segments and 13 reverse primers for TCR Jbeta segments was used. Entries here come from immuneACCESS through TCRdb and include only in-frame sequences with V and J called. Some clones fail to appear in such tables; in the studies checked, an unresolved V gene covers under half of the shortfall, and the cause of the remainder is unknown. Here the sample has about 180,000 clones; approximately 88% occur a single time. The ten largest clones add up to 0.38% of the sample. Material: PBMCs. These receptors were collected from a boy aged 2 to 10 in good health and CMV-seronegative.

The V call is TRBV11-1, the J call TRBJ2-7, with a possible D match to TRBD1 (6 bases). Trimming pared 5 bases from V and 6 bases from J, leaving 8 bases between. CDR1 is SGHAT and CDR2 is FQDESV in the germline V gene (reference sequence). The CDR3 has 11 amino acids. Here the CDR3 reads CASSAGVEQYF. CDR3 in DNA: TGTGCCAGCAGCGCAGGGGTCGAGCAGTACTTC.

J is TRBJ2-7 and V is TRBV5-4; 12 bases are shared with TRBD2. Losses at the gene ends were 0 bases for V and 3 bases for J; bases not matched to a gene: 1. The length of the CDR3 is 15 residues. Per germline, CDR1 SGHNT and CDR2 YYREEE (reference sequence). The CDR3 region is CASSLGTSGVYEQYF. The CDR3 bases are TGTGCCAGCAGCTTGGGGACTAGCGGGGTCTACGAGCAGTACTTC.

This sequence joins TRBV10-3 and TRBJ1-1; 7 positions match TRBD1. Germline loops: CDR1 ENHRY, CDR2 SYGVKD. V was pared by 3 bases and J by 0 bases, with 7 bases of the junction left unmatched. The CDR3 has 16 amino acids. This CDR3 is CAISDQDRVMNTEAFF. The DNA of the CDR3 is TGTGCCATCAGTGACCAAGACAGGGTCATGAACACTGAAGCTTTCTTT.

The V call is TRBV7-9, the J call TRBJ2-1; D unresolved. Germline V gene sequence: CDR1 SEHNR, CDR2 FQNEAQ (reference sequence). V was cut by 5 bases and J by 6 bases, with 14 bases left in between. This CDR3 spans 14 amino acids. Written as DNA, the CDR3 is TGTGCCAGCAGCCCAAGTGACTTAGTCAATGAGCAGTTCTTC. Translation gives CASSPSDLVNEQFF.

V usage is TRBV19 and J usage is TRBJ1-5; D gene ambiguous. CDR1 is LNHDA, CDR2 SQIVND, per germline (reference sequence). The V gene lost 6 bases and the J gene lost 5 bases, with 14 bases spanning the gap. This CDR3 spans 14 amino acids. The CDR3 sequence is CASRELSADQPQHF. In nucleotides, the CDR3 is TGTGCCAGTAGGGAATTATCCGCGGATCAGCCCCAGCATTTT.

V gene TRBV5-1 combines with J gene TRBJ2-7, with 8 bases that match TRBD1. The V segment lost 6 bases and the J segment 5 bases; nucleotides outside the gene matches: 10. This CDR3 is built from 14 residues. The germline V gene has CDR1 SGHRS and CDR2 YFSETQ. The CDR3 bases are TGCGCCAGCACCCCAACGGACAGGGTCCACGAGCAGTACTTC. This gives the protein CASTPTDRVHEQYF.

This chain uses TRBV5-6 with TRBJ1-1; 8 nucleotides agree with TRBD1. The CDR3 is 13 amino acids. V gave up 0 bases and J gave up 7 bases; unmatched junction bases: 2. Germline lookup yields CDR1 SGHDT and CDR2 YYEEEE. CDR3 sequence: CASSLVTGDEAFF. The CDR3 region has the DNA TGTGCCAGCAGCTTGGTGACAGGGGATGAAGCTTTCTTT.

The chain has TRBV7-3 and TRBJ2-5; D perhaps matches TRBD1 (5 bases). Trimming pared 4 bases from V and 4 bases from J, leaving 16 bases between. CDR1 is SGHTA and CDR2 is FQGTGA in the germline V gene. The CDR3 spans 15 residues. CDR3 protein: CASSSQAGIRETQYF. CDR3 nucleotides: TGTGCCAGCAGCTCTCAGGCAGGGATAAGAGAGACCCAGTACTTC.

The rearrangement links TRBV29-1 to TRBJ2-7, with TRBD1 as a possible D gene (6 bases). Per the germline V gene, CDR1 is SQVTM and CDR2 is ANQGSEA. V was pared by 0 bases and J by 6 bases, with 18 bases between. CDR3 size: 15 residues. The CDR3, as DNA: TGCAGCGTTGAAGATCAAGGGGGAGTGAAGGGCGAGCAGTACTTC. Translated: CSVEDQGGVKGEQYF.

The gene calls are TRBV6-1 and TRBJ2-7; 13 bases match TRBD2. Germline CDR1 reads MNHNS; CDR2 reads SASEGT. Trimming removed 0 bases from V and 2 bases from J; junction bases left unmatched: 16. The CDR3 has 21 residues. CDR3 DNA sequence: TGTGCCAGCAGTGAAGCGATAACTAGCGGGAGGGGATTAAAATCCACCTACGAGCAGTACTTC. This sequence encodes CASSEAITSGRGLKSTYEQYF.

The chain is built from TRBV19 and TRBJ2-4; 10 nucleotides agree with TRBD2. The junction had 9 bases not matched to a gene; V was cut back by 6 bases and J by 1 base. This CDR3 comprises 17 residues. Germline V CDR1 and CDR2: LNHDA, SQIVND (reference sequence). CDR3 bases: TGTGCCAGTAGACTAGCGGGGTTTGGTTCGGCCAAAAACATTCAGTACTTC. This translates into CASRLAGFGSAKNIQYF.

This chain links TRBV27 with TRBJ2-5; D is possibly TRBD1 (6 bases). The CDR3 contains 14 residues. Per the germline V gene, CDR1 is MNHEY and CDR2 is SMNVEV (reference sequence). V dropped 5 bases and J dropped 2 bases, with 12 bases sitting between them. The CDR3: CASSKTGTQETQYF. DNA for the CDR3: TGTGCCAGCAGTAAAACAGGGACACAAGAGACCCAGTACTTC.

CDR3 in DNA: TGTGCCAGCAGCCCCGCCCTCGAGAAATACGAGCAGTACTTC. It yields the protein CASSPALEKYEQYF. The chain links TRBV5-6 to TRBJ2-7; D uncertain. V gave up 4 bases and J gave up 4 bases, with 15 bases separating them. The CDR3 consists of 14 residues. In germline, CDR1 is SGHDT, CDR2 YYEEEE.

This clone was detected only a few times. The V gene is TRBV10-3, the J gene TRBJ2-3; TRBD2 matches at 10 bases. CDR1 is ENHRY and CDR2 is SYGVKD in the germline V gene. This CDR3 is built from 15 residues. V dropped 2 bases and J dropped 3; count of bases not matched to a gene: 2. The CDR3, as DNA: TGTGCCATCAGTGAGCCTAGCGGGAGAACAGATACGCAGTATTTT. This translates into CAISEPSGRTDTQYF.